Below are 2 T cell receptor beta chains sequenced from a single sample in a study of cytotoxic CD8 clonotypes in ibrutinib-treated CLL. The assay was immunoSEQ multiplex PCR, and TCRdb's table has in-frame clones only and misses some. This sample yields hundreds of thousands of clones, of which roughly 67% are seen a single time; just under 6.5% belongs to the top ten. Sequencing used PBMCs, obtained after 36 months of ibrutinib treatment. The receptors originated from a human donor with chronic lymphocytic leukemia.

This sequence joins TRBV9 and TRBJ2-1; TRBD1 matches 9 bases. Looked up from germline, CDR1 is SGDLS and CDR2 is YYNGEE. This CDR3 region has 20 residues. V shed 0 bases and J 0 bases; nucleotides not matched to a gene: 13. The CDR3: CASSVGEGQGLLSSYNEQFF. CDR3 nucleotide sequence: TGTGCCAGCAGCGTAGGTGAGGGACAGGGTCTCCTGAGCTCCTACAATGAGCAGTTCTTC.

CDR3 coding DNA: TGCGCCAGCAGCTTCGGGGACAGGACTCAGCCCCAGCATTTT. It codes for CASSFGDRTQPQHF. V is TRBV5-1 and J is TRBJ1-5; 8 nucleotides match TRBD1. V lost 2 bases to trimming and J lost 6 bases; unmatched junction nucleotides: 4. Per the germline V gene, CDR1 is SGHRS and CDR2 is YFSETQ. There are 14 residues in the CDR3.